One sample yielded the 32 T cell receptor beta chains listed below, sequenced in a study of blood T cell repertoires in COVID-19. Libraries were prepared by immunoSEQ multiplex PCR; TCRdb keeps only in-frame clonotypes and omits some of them. The table has roughly 67,000 clones, roughly 80% seen once. Sequencing input: peripheral blood. Receptor source: a human donor in a cohort sampled during active COVID-19.

In its sample, this clone was seen once. This chain connects TRBV2 to TRBJ2-3; TRBD1 is a possible D gene (6 bases). The V gene's germline CDR1 is SNHLY and CDR2 FYNNEI. The CDR3 is 16 residues long. Trimming cost V 8 bases and J 3 bases, with 21 bases left between them. The CDR3 here is CASAGWDKDDTDTQYF. DNA for the CDR3: TGTGCCAGCGCAGGATGGGACAAGGACGATACAGATACGCAGTATTTT.

This clone occurred once. The chain uses TRBV19 and TRBJ2-5; 8 bases are a match to TRBD1. V lost 7 bases, J lost 1 base, and 8 bases stayed unmatched. The length of the CDR3 is 15 residues. The germline V gene encodes CDR1 LNHDA and CDR2 SQIVND (reference sequence). CDR3 bases: TGTGCCAGTAACAACCCCGGGACAGGCCAAGAGACCCAGTACTTC. Translating gives CASNNPGTGQETQYF.

The chain links TRBV3-1 (or the pseudogene TRBV3-2) to TRBJ2-2, with 13 positions matching TRBD2. This CDR3 has 21 residues. The V gene end was trimmed by 1 base and the J gene end by 1 base; junction bases not matched to a gene: 12. Germline assignment: CDR1 LGHDT and CDR2 YNNKEL (reference sequence). CDR3 coding DNA: TGTGCCAGCAGCCAAGCCCAACTAGCGGGGGGGCCCGACAAGAACACCGGGGAGCTGTTTTTT. The encoded protein is CASSQAQLAGGPDKNTGELFF.

This sequence joins TRBV25-1 and TRBJ1-2; D remains ambiguous. Germline V gene lookup returns CDR1 MGHDK and CDR2 SYGVNS. The CDR3 is made up of 14 amino acids. The germline V and J ends were trimmed by 1 base and 7 bases, with 13 bases remaining between them. CDR3 loop: CASSESTVVGGYTF. The CDR3 nucleotides read TGTGCCAGCAGTGAATCTACAGTCGTTGGTGGCTACACCTTC.

J is TRBJ2-5 and V is TRBV6-1; tentative D call: TRBD1 (6 bases). V shed 1 base and J shed 1 base, with 16 bases lying between them. CDR3 length equals 17 residues. Germline CDR1 and CDR2: MNHNS and SASEGT. The CDR3 sequence is CASSEEGVGRLQETQYF. The CDR3, as DNA: TGTGCCAGCAGTGAAGAGGGGGTTGGCCGTCTCCAAGAGACCCAGTACTTC.

The rearrangement uses TRBV7-6 and TRBJ1-4, with D perhaps matching TRBD1 (5 bases). This CDR3 is 16 amino acids long. V was trimmed by 5 bases and J by 4 bases, leaving 17 bases between them. Per germline, CDR1 SGHVS and CDR2 FNYEAQ. The CDR3 here is CASSKRAGGINEKLFF. CDR3 nucleotide sequence: TGTGCCAGCAGCAAACGAGCGGGGGGTATTAATGAAAAACTGTTTTTT.

The chain uses TRBV19 and TRBJ2-2; D might be TRBD1 (6 bases). V was shortened by 5 bases and J by 7 bases, with 14 bases between the two germline ends. The germline gives CDR1 LNHDA, CDR2 SQIVND (reference sequence). This CDR3 is 14 amino acids long. The CDR3 region has the DNA TGTGCCAGTAGTGAACAGGGAACGAGCGGGGAGCTGTTTTTT. This sequence encodes CASSEQGTSGELFF. The whole variable domain, filled in from reference TRBV19 and TRBJ2-2, reads DGGITQSPKYLFRKEGQNVTLSCEQNLNHDAMYWYRQDPGQGLRLIYYSQIVNDFQKGDIAEGYSVSREKKESFPLTVTSAQKNPTAFYLCASSEQGTSGELFFGEGSRLTVL.

This sequence joins TRBV9 and TRBJ2-7; 7 positions match TRBD1. This CDR3 comprises 14 residues. V lost 0 bases and J lost 6; bases outside the gene matches: 6. From germline, CDR1 is SGDLS and CDR2 YYNGEE. The CDR3 region has the DNA TGTGCCAGCAGCGTAGCGGGACAGACATTCGAGCAGTACTTC. Amino acids: CASSVAGQTFEQYF. The whole variable domain, remainder taken from reference TRBV9 and TRBJ2-7, is DSGVTQTPKHLITATGQRVTLRCSPRSGDLSVYWYQQSLDQGLQFLIQYYNGEERAKGNILERFSAQQFPDLHSELNLSSLELGDSALYFCASSVAGQTFEQYFGPGTRLTVT.

This chain connects TRBV6-2 or TRBV6-3 to TRBJ2-1; 13 positions match TRBD2. J gave up 9 bases and V 2 bases, and 7 bases lay outside the gene matches. The CDR3 contains 16 residues. Germline V gives CDR1 MNHEY, CDR2 SVGEGT. The CDR3 bases are TGTGCCAGCAGTTACCCGAGGACTAGCGGGAGTGGTGAGCAGTTCTTC. It encodes CASSYPRTSGSGEQFF.

As DNA, the CDR3 is TGTGCCAGCAGTTTTTTCTCGGGGATTGGTGAGCAGTACTTC. Residues: CASSFFSGIGEQYF. The chain uses TRBV28 and TRBJ2-7, with a weak D call TRBD2 (5 bases). This CDR3 is 14 amino acids long. Germline V gene sequence: CDR1 MDHEN, CDR2 SYDVKM. Trimming took 3 bases from V and 7 from J, leaving 16 bases between them.

The chain links TRBV19 to TRBJ1-4; 7 bases agree with TRBD1. Unmatched junction bases numbered 8, after V lost 7 bases and J lost 3 bases. The CDR3 length is 15 residues. Looked up from germline, CDR1 is LNHDA and CDR2 is SQIVND (reference sequence). CDR3 residues: CASTRQGGPNEKLFF. The CDR3 region has the DNA TGTGCCAGTACCCGACAGGGCGGTCCTAATGAAAAACTGTTTTTT.

This chain uses TRBV7-9 with TRBJ1-1, with unresolved D. There are 13 residues in the CDR3. The V gene lost 6 bases and the J gene lost 0 bases, with 8 bases spanning the gap. The germline CDR1 and CDR2 sequences are SEHNR and FQNEAQ (reference sequence). The CDR3 is CASRSFLNTEAFF. In DNA, the CDR3 is TGTGCCAGCAGGAGCTTCTTGAACACTGAAGCTTTCTTT.

The chain joins TRBV29-1 to TRBJ1-3, with unresolved D. CDR1 SQVTM and CDR2 ANQGSEA come from the germline V gene. This CDR3 contains 12 residues. V was clipped by 4 bases and J by 8 bases, with 12 bases between them. The CDR3 loop is CSVGVAEDTIYF. For the CDR3, the DNA is TGCAGCGTTGGGGTGGCGGAGGACACCATATATTTT.

This clone was found once. The chain couples TRBV5-4 to TRBJ2-1, with 8 bases that match TRBD2. Germline loops: CDR1 SGHNT, CDR2 YYREEE (reference sequence). V was clipped by 2 bases and J by 2 bases; unmatched bases: 3. The CDR3 is 15 amino acids. DNA for the CDR3: TGTGCCAGCAGCTTCGAGCGGGGGACCTACAATGAGCAGTTCTTC. This encodes CASSFERGTYNEQFF.

This clone came up a few times. V usage is TRBV2 and J usage is TRBJ2-7; weak D call: TRBD2 (6 bases). Germline values: CDR1 SNHLY, CDR2 FYNNEI. This CDR3 has 14 residues. V was pared by 5 bases and J by 2 bases, with 13 bases between. The CDR3 nucleotides are TGTGCCAGCAGTTCCTCCGGGGGACCCTACGAGCAGTACTTC. This translates into CASSSSGGPYEQYF.

DNA of the CDR3: TGTGCCAGCAGTTCCGGCAATCAGCCCCAGCATTTT. Amino acids: CASSSGNQPQHF. The J gene is TRBJ1-5, the V gene TRBV3-1 (or the pseudogene TRBV3-2), with D hard to call. V was shortened by 6 bases and J by 2 bases, with 5 bases between the two germline ends. Germline V gene sequence: CDR1 LGHDT, CDR2 YNNKEL (reference sequence). This CDR3 spans 12 amino acids.

V is TRBV19 and J is TRBJ2-2; 12 positions agree with TRBD2. CDR3 length: 15 amino acids. The junction had 7 bases not matched to a gene; V was cut back by 9 bases and J by 5 bases. Germline loops: CDR1 LNHDA, CDR2 SQIVND (reference sequence). CDR3 in amino acids: CASTSSGRGTGELFF. Written as DNA, the CDR3 is TGTGCCAGCACATCTAGCGGGAGGGGTACCGGGGAGCTGTTTTTT.

This clone was seen more than once but under ten times. The V call is TRBV6-7, the J call TRBJ1-1; 8 bases match TRBD1. TRBV6-7 carries the ORF label, with uncertain function. Trimming at V came to 6 bases and at J to 4 bases, leaving 10 bases not matched to a gene. The CDR3 has 15 residues. In DNA, the CDR3 is TGTGCCAGCAGCCTACGGGACAGGTCGGGCACTGAAGCTTTCTTT. Translation: CASSLRDRSGTEAFF.

The gene calls are TRBV4-3 and TRBJ1-3; D might be TRBD1 (6 bases). CDR3 length: 18 amino acids. Trimming took off 1 base at V and 0 bases at J, with 16 bases between the two ends. CDR1 and CDR2 (germline): LGHNA, YSLEER. The CDR3 spells CASSQGLTGSSSGNTIYF. DNA for the CDR3: TGCGCCAGCAGCCAAGGCCTGACAGGTTCTTCCTCTGGAAACACCATATATTTT.

This clone was seen a single time. The rearrangement links TRBV6-6 to TRBJ1-2, with D unresolved. The CDR3 is 14 amino acids. Germline assignment: CDR1 MNHNY and CDR2 SVGAGI (reference sequence). V was clipped by 8 bases and J by 9 bases, with 22 bases between them. This chain's CDR3 is CASGGMDLLRSYTF. The DNA of the CDR3 is TGTGCCAGCGGAGGGATGGATCTCCTGAGGAGCTACACCTTC.

This CDR3 reads CASSLGAEAEGQETQYF. The CDR3 DNA is TGTGCCAGCAGCTTAGGGGCAGAGGCAGAGGGCCAAGAGACCCAGTACTTC. The chain recombines TRBV7-2 with TRBJ2-5; weak D call: TRBD2 (5 bases). The germline V and J ends were trimmed by 1 base and 1 base, with 16 bases remaining between them. Per germline, CDR1 SGHTA and CDR2 FQGNSA. This CDR3 contains 17 residues.

J is TRBJ1-1 and V is TRBV5-4; D not resolved. The germline CDR1 and CDR2 sequences are SGHNT and YYREEE (reference sequence). The CDR3 is 15 amino acids. V lost 2 bases to trimming and J lost 7 bases, with 18 bases between them. The CDR3 DNA is TGTGCCAGCAGCTTAGAGCCCCCCGGTCTCTATGAAGCTTTCTTT. Its translation: CASSLEPPGLYEAFF.

The chain links TRBV5-1 to TRBJ2-7, with 12 bases lining up with TRBD1. CDR3 length: 14 amino acids. The V segment lost 4 bases and the J segment 7 bases; nucleotides outside the gene matches: 6. Germline V CDR1 and CDR2: SGHRS, YFSETQ. The DNA for the CDR3 is TGCGCCAGCAGCCCGGGACAGGGGGCCCGAGAGCAGTACTTC. Encoded protein: CASSPGQGAREQYF. Complete variable domain (other parts from reference TRBV5-1 and TRBJ2-7): KAGVTQTPRYLIKTRGQQVTLSCSPISGHRSVSWYQQTPGQGLQFLFEYFSETQRNKGNFPGRFSGRQFSNSRSEMNVSTLELGDSALYLCASSPGQGAREQYFGPGTRLTVT.

This chain connects TRBV28 to TRBJ1-2, with a weak D call TRBD1 (5 bases). The CDR3 loop spans 15 amino acids. The germline CDR1 and CDR2 sequences are MDHEN and SYDVKM. V lost 3 bases and J lost 4, with 15 bases in between. In DNA, the CDR3 is TGTGCCAGCAGTTTGGGAGGGGCAGTAGGCTATGGCTACACCTTC. It yields the protein CASSLGGAVGYGYTF.

V is TRBV6-6 and J is TRBJ1-6, with D possibly being TRBD1 (5 bases). The germline V gene encodes CDR1 MNHNY and CDR2 SVGAGI (reference sequence). CDR3 length: 14 residues. Trimming took off 6 bases at V and 5 bases at J, with 11 bases between the two ends. CDR3: CASRSGGDNSPLHF. CDR3 DNA sequence: TGTGCCAGCAGGTCCGGGGGTGATAATTCACCCCTCCACTTT.

This rearrangement joins TRBV19 to TRBJ2-1; D might be TRBD2 (6 bases). The CDR3 sequence is 15 residues long. The V end lost 4 bases, the J end lost 8 bases, and 18 bases lay between the germline ends. Germline values: CDR1 LNHDA, CDR2 SQIVND (reference sequence). The CDR3 nucleotides read TGTGCCAGTAGTAGGTCTTCCAAGACGGGGGATGAGCAGTTCTTC. Residues: CASSRSSKTGDEQFF.

This chain connects TRBV2 to TRBJ2-3; 7 bases agree with TRBD2. Germline CDR1 and CDR2: SNHLY and FYNNEI. The CDR3 has 15 amino acids. Unmatched junction bases numbered 6, after V lost 3 bases and J lost 3 bases. The CDR3 region has the DNA TGTGCCAGCAGTGACGGCGGGGAGGGGACAGATACGCAGTATTTT. This translates into CASSDGGEGTDTQYF.

V and J are TRBV11-2 and TRBJ2-7, with no clear D. This CDR3 region has 15 residues. The germline V gene encodes CDR1 SGHAT and CDR2 FQNNGV. The V end was cut by 1 base, the J end by 1 base, with 11 bases between. This CDR3 is CASSLVSIPSYEQYF. The CDR3 DNA is TGTGCCAGCAGCTTAGTTAGTATTCCTTCCTACGAGCAGTACTTC.

The sample holds a few counts of this clone. This sequence joins TRBV19 and TRBJ1-6; no clear D gene. Germline assignment: CDR1 LNHDA and CDR2 SQIVND (reference sequence). The germline V and J ends were trimmed by 4 bases and 8 bases, with 15 bases remaining between them. The CDR3 is 15 amino acids. CDR3 sequence (DNA): TGTGCCAGTAGTACACAGAGCCGGGGTTATTCACCCCTCCACTTT. It yields the protein CASSTQSRGYSPLHF.

This clone was seen ten or more times. V gene TRBV6-6 combines with J gene TRBJ1-3; no reliable D call. The CDR3 covers 15 residues. V was shortened by 4 bases and J by 0 bases, with 10 bases between the two germline ends. Germline-derived CDR1 and CDR2 are MNHNY and SVGAGI (reference sequence). The CDR3 loop reads CASSSPDISGNTIYF. The CDR3 bases are TGTGCCAGCAGTTCTCCCGACATCTCTGGAAACACCATATATTTT.

This chain links TRBV1 with TRBJ2-4; the table gives TRBD1 as D, unverified against the DNA. TRBV1 is shown as a pseudogene. This CDR3 is built from 15 residues. The CDR3 sequence is CTSSRVGAGWNIQYF. As DNA, the CDR3 is TGCACCAGCAGCCGAGTGGGGGCCGGCTGGAACATTCAGTACTTC.

This chain links TRBV18 with TRBJ2-1; tentatively, D is TRBD2 (7 bases). The germline V gene has CDR1 KGHSH and CDR2 LQKENI. The CDR3 loop spans 16 amino acids. Trimming took off 3 bases at V and 7 bases at J, with 19 bases between the two ends. Here the CDR3 DNA reads TGTGCCAGCTCACCCGATGGCCGGGGGGCGAGGAATGAGCAGTTCTTC. It specifies CASSPDGRGARNEQFF.